This T cell receptor beta chain appears in the sequencing data of a study of lymphopenia after photon versus proton radiotherapy. Notes on the study in general: Authors raise, but do not show, better survival with proton therapy. Relative stability marked proton patients; photon patients lost diversity and naive cells.

Turning to this clone: Its antigen is not identified.

This CDR3 is 13 amino acids long. The germline V and J ends were trimmed by 5 bases and 6 bases, with 11 bases remaining between them. CDR1 and CDR2 (germline): MRHNA, SNTAGT. TCRdb's copy holds only in-frame clones and misses some; the assay was immunoSEQ multiplex PCR. The data show roughly 26,000 clones, with 75% to 90% seen just once and 24% held by the top ten. This chain joins TRBV6-4 and TRBJ1-5; D uncertain. The source is a man aged 40-55 years with gastric cancer. The starting material was peripheral blood, obtained from a patient treated with photon-based radiotherapy. This CDR3 is CASSPSLTQPQHF. CDR3 nucleotides: TGTGCCAGCAGTCCCTCCTTAACTCAGCCCCAGCATTTT.